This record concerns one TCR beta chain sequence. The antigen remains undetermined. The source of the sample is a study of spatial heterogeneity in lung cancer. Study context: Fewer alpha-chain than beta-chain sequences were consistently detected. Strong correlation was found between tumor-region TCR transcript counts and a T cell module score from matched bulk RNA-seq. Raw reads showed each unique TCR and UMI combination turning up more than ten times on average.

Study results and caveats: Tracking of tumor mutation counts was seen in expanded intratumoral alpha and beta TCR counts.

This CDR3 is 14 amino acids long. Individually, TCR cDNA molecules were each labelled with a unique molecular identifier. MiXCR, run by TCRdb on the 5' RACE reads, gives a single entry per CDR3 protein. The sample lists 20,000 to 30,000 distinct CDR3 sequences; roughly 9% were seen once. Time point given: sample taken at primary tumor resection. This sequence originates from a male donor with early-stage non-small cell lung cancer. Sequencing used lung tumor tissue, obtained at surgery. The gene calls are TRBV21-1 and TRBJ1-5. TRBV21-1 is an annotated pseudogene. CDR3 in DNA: TGTGCCAGCACCGCGGGACAAGCCAATCAGCCCCAGCATTTT. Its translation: CASTAGQANQPQHF.